The source of this T cell receptor beta chain is a study of graft-versus-host responses after intestinal transplantation. As regards this clone: Its cognate antigen is unknown.

Study results and limitations: Recipient marrow harbored GvH clones, some of which surfaced first in ileum or blood.

Generated by immunoSEQ multiplex PCR, the TCRdb table keeps only in-frame clones and is missing some. Seen here are approximately 70,000 clones, around 90% observed once, and the top ten hold around 2.5%. The CDR3 runs to 17 residues. V shed 1 base, J shed 8 bases, and the junction held 14 bases outside the gene matches. Germline V gene data show CDR1 as MNHEY and CDR2 as SMNVEV (reference sequence). The origin of this receptor is a human donor who received an intestinal transplant. This sample comprised unstimulated CD8+ T cells sorted from spleen or lymph node cells, obtained before intestinal transplant. V usage is TRBV27 and J usage is TRBJ2-1, with 7 nucleotides matching TRBD2. The CDR3 here is CASSLFSGGLTEDEQFF. The CDR3 DNA follows: TGTGCCAGCAGTTTATTCTCGGGAGGACTGACGGAAGATGAGCAGTTCTTC.